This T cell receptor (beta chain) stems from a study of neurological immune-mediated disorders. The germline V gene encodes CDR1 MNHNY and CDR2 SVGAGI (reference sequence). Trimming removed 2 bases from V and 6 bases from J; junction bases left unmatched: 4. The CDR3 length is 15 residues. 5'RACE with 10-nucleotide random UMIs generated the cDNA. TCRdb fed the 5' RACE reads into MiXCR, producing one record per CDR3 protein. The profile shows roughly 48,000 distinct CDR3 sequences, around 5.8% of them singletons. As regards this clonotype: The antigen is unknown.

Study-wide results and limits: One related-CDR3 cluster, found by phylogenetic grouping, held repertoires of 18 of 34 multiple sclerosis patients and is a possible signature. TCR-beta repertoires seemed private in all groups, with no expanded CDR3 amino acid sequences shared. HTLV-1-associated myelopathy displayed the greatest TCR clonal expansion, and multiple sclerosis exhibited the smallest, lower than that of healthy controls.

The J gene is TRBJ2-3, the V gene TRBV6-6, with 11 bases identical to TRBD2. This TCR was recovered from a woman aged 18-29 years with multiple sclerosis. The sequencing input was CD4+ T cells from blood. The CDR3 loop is CASSYIAGGRDTQYF. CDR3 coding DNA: TGTGCCAGCAGTTACATAGCGGGGGGGAGGGATACGCAGTATTTT.